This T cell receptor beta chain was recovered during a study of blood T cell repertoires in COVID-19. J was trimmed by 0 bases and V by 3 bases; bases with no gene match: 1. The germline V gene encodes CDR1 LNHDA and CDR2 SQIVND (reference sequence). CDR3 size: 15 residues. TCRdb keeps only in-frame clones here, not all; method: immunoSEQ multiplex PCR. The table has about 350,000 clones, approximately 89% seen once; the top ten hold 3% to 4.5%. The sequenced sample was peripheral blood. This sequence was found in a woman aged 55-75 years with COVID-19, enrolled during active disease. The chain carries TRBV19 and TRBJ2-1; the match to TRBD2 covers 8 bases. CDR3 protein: CASSIGLASYNEQFF. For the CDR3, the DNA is TGTGCCAGTAGTATCGGACTAGCCTCCTACAATGAGCAGTTCTTC.